This TCR beta chain was identified in a study of CD8 T cells in Susac syndrome. The length of the CDR3 is 17 residues. V lost 3 bases, J lost 7 bases, and 11 bases stayed unmatched. The germline gives CDR1 SGHVS, CDR2 FNYEAQ. In the multiple sclerosis control group, patients were treatment-naive and had stable or active relapsing-remitting disease. Bulk CD8+ and CD4+ cells came from magnetic negative isolation; CD8+ TEMRA by FACS. With random hexamers, roughly 0.45 to 1 ug RNA was reverse transcribed. The authors amplified TCR beta CDR3 across 54 Vbeta and 13 Jbeta using immunoSEQ multiplex PCR. TCRdb used MiXCR to reprocess the immunoSEQ multiplex PCR reads, holding one entry per CDR3 protein. The sample includes about 400,000 distinct CDR3 sequences, 75% to 90% seen only once; the top ten take about 0.12%.

The gene calls are TRBV7-6 and TRBJ2-1; 11 positions match TRBD1. This receptor was obtained from a human donor with multiple sclerosis. The sequenced sample consisted of CD8+ T cells from PBMCs. The CDR3 nucleotides read TGTGCCAGCAGCTTCGCTCTCGGGACAGGGGGAGGAAATGAGCAGTTCTTC. Protein: CASSFALGTGGGNEQFF.